The 4 T cell receptor beta chains listed next were all sequenced from one sample in a study of blood T cell repertoires in COVID-19. Libraries were prepared by immunoSEQ multiplex PCR; TCRdb keeps only in-frame clonotypes and omits some of them. The sample has over 350,000 clones; around nine tenths are singletons. Source material: PBMCs or T cells enriched from blood (not recorded which). The source is a woman younger than 45 with acute COVID-19.

The V call is TRBV4-1, the J call TRBJ2-1; possible D gene TRBD1, 5 bases. Germline CDR1 and CDR2: MGHRA and YSYEKL. CDR3 length: 14 amino acids. With 3 bases removed from V and 4 bases from J, the gap between germline ends came to 10 bases. The CDR3 nucleotides are TGCGCCAGCAGCCAGTACCAGGGTTACAATGAGCAGTTCTTC. This encodes CASSQYQGYNEQFF.

The chain links TRBV6-1 to TRBJ1-6; D ambiguous. CDR3 length equals 18 residues. Deletions cut 2 bases from V and 7 bases from J, with 21 bases between. Germline loops: CDR1 MNHNS, CDR2 SASEGT. CDR3 bases: TGTGCCAGCAGTGAACGTCCATCCGAGGGCTCCCCAAATTCACCCCTCCACTTT. Translating it yields CASSERPSEGSPNSPLHF.

J is TRBJ2-1 and V is TRBV11-3; 10 bases map to TRBD2. V lost 0 bases and J lost 8; bases outside the gene matches: 4. The CDR3 covers 15 residues. From germline, CDR1 is SGHNT and CDR2 YENEEA. CDR3 nucleotide sequence: TGTGCCAGCAGCTTAGAGGGACTAGCGTATGATGAGCAGTTCTTC. This sequence encodes CASSLEGLAYDEQFF.

This sequence joins TRBV7-8 and TRBJ1-5; 10 bases align to TRBD1. V gave up 5 bases and J gave up 2 bases; unmatched junction bases: 18. Germline CDR1 SGHVS, CDR2 FQNEAQ. The CDR3 runs 20 residues. CDR3 amino acids: CASSPSGEPTGGKGNQPQHF. The CDR3 bases are TGTGCCAGCAGCCCTTCGGGGGAGCCGACAGGGGGCAAGGGCAATCAGCCCCAGCATTTT.